This paragraph covers one T cell receptor beta chain sequence. Generated by immunoSEQ multiplex PCR, the TCRdb table keeps only in-frame clones and is missing some. The table lists roughly 200,000 clones, approximately 87% of them singletons. The data derive from a study of blood T cell repertoires in COVID-19. Study background: COVID-19 samples from acute and convalescent phases originated in the United States, Italy and Spain.

This CDR3 has 15 residues. V was trimmed by 2 bases and J by 3 bases, leaving 12 bases between them. From germline, CDR1 is SGHTS and CDR2 YDEGEE. This sequence was found in a man aged 60 to 69 who had recovered from COVID-19. The rearrangement joins TRBV5-8 to TRBJ2-1; D may be TRBD1 (6 bases). The sequenced sample consisted of peripheral blood. CDR3 coding DNA: TGTGCCAGCAGCTTCAGAGGGGGAAGCTACAATGAGCAGTTCTTC. It codes for CASSFRGGSYNEQFF.